This TCR beta chain comes out of a study of blood T cell repertoires in COVID-19 (dated by TCRdb to about 2020). Notes on the research overall: Collaborator samples came from the United States, Italy and Spain and covered acute and convalescent phases of COVID-19. The prospective study material was composed of cDNA or gDNA derived from T cells, B-cell-depleted T cells, or PBMCs. Subjects who had been exposed to COVID-19, were actively infected with it, or had recovered from it provided the deeply sampled blood TCRbeta repertoires that made up the dataset. The repertoires were made available in a free public database intended to serve as a resource for research on the immune response to SARS-CoV-2. Samples were obtained from the ongoing ImmuneRACE study (first 160 participants) and from over a thousand subjects provided by 6 global collaborators. Sample metadata almost always included a de-identified subject ID, COVID-19 status, age in years and sex. Where HLA class I and class II types were available, the types were taken from metadata supplied by the sample provider, not from assay-based typing. Points the paper makes about the study in general: The amount of clinical and demographic metadata varied by source and participant and was provided uncurated.

TCRbeta CDR3 regions were amplified from genomic DNA using the immunoSEQ Assay, a bias-controlled multiplex PCR. Under the source paper's analysis protocol: The number of nucleated cells in each sample was estimated by amplification of reference gene primers within the assay. Sequence reads were collapsed and filtered to measure the absolute abundance of every unique TCRbeta CDR3 rearrangement. Productive Simpson clonality was computed per sample as the square root of Simpson's diversity index over productive rearrangements. TCRdb re-hosts the immuneACCESS table, in-frame sequences only. Its copies lack some clones; in the studies checked, an unresolved V gene accounts for under half of them, and the cause for the rest is not known. V and J calls and clone size are given by that table; D and trimming were obtained from the DNA. Counted in this sample were about 410,000 clones; roughly 90% of them appeared once. About 1.7% of the sample goes to the ten largest clones.

Participants in the prospective study were enrolled through a virtual design, were aged roughly 18 to 100 years, and lived in under 25 United States geographic areas. Cohort assignment in the prospective study relied on participant-reported clinical history from a screening survey and a study questionnaire. Recovered participants in ImmuneRACE Cohort 3 were defined as having two consecutive negative NP/OP PCR tests, clearance from a healthcare professional, or resolution of symptoms. In the prospective study, mobile phlebotomists collected whole blood, serum and a nasopharyngeal or oropharyngeal swab from each participant. Additional blood draws and questionnaires over an approximately two-month period could optionally be provided by prospective study participants. Before DNA extraction, prospective study blood samples were shipped either frozen or at room temperature. With respect to this clone: What antigen it recognizes has not been identified. No base-level quality is on record; no much larger clone is a single base apart.

The sequence was collected from a woman aged 25 to 39 who had recovered from COVID-19. The sample taken for sequencing was PBMCs or T cells enriched from blood (not recorded which).

The nucleotide sequence reads TGTGCCAGCAGCTCATCCGGGGTCCTCTCTGGAAACACCATATATTTT. This codes for CASSSSGVLSGNTIYF. This chain joins TRBV7-2 to TRBJ1-3, with an unclear D gene assignment. The CDR3 runs 16 amino acids, cysteine and phenylalanine included. Of the read, only the CDR3 DNA is kept; its 48 bases are in frame from base 1. V loses 4 bases of germline sequence and J loses 0 bases, and the interval between the two ends is 13 bases. The germline V gene encodes CDR1 SGHTA and CDR2 FQGNSA.